A single sample is the source of the 21 T cell receptor beta chains below, sequenced in a study of blood T cell repertoires in COVID-19. Libraries were prepared by immunoSEQ multiplex PCR; TCRdb keeps only in-frame clonotypes and omits some of them. The sample lists around 300,000 clones, around 86% occurring once. Sequenced: peripheral blood. These receptors were obtained from a woman aged 40 to 50 who had recovered from COVID-19.

The rearrangement joins TRBV3-1 (or the pseudogene TRBV3-2) to TRBJ2-7; 13 positions agree with TRBD2. V shed 2 bases and J 7 bases; nucleotides not matched to a gene: 11. The CDR3 has 17 amino acids. Per the germline V gene, CDR1 is LGHDT and CDR2 is YNNKEL (reference sequence). CDR3: CASSQTALRLAGGEQYF. CDR3 DNA sequence: TGTGCCAGCAGCCAAACCGCCCTGCGACTAGCGGGAGGAGAGCAGTACTTC.

This clone was found a few times. V gene TRBV3-1 (or the pseudogene TRBV3-2) combines with J gene TRBJ2-3; D ambiguous. Looked up from germline, CDR1 is LGHDT and CDR2 is YNNKEL (reference sequence). The CDR3 has 12 residues. V was pared by 4 bases and J by 9 bases, with 11 bases between. The CDR3 here is CASSPTRGTQYF. The CDR3, as DNA: TGTGCCAGCAGCCCGACTCGCGGAACGCAGTATTTT.

The V call is TRBV6-1, the J call TRBJ1-2, with D tentatively TRBD1 (6 bases). The V end lost 2 bases, the J end lost 6 bases, and 19 bases lay between the germline ends. From germline, CDR1 is MNHNS and CDR2 SASEGT. The length of the CDR3 is 16 residues. Here the CDR3 DNA reads TGTGCCAGCAGTGAACCCTTTTTAGGGGGGGCAGATGGCTACACCTTC. Translated, it gives CASSEPFLGGADGYTF.

The chain couples TRBV3-1 (or the pseudogene TRBV3-2) to TRBJ1-1, with D possibly TRBD1 on 5 matching bases. CDR1 and CDR2 (germline): LGHDT, YNNKEL (reference sequence). V lost 0 bases to trimming and J lost 6 bases, with 11 bases between them. The CDR3 consists of 14 residues. The CDR3 protein is CASSQEGGNPEAFF. The CDR3 bases are TGTGCCAGCAGCCAAGAGGGGGGTAACCCTGAAGCTTTCTTT.

The chain recombines TRBV21-1 with TRBJ1-3; the table gives TRBD1 as D, unverified against the DNA. TRBV21-1 is termed a pseudogene. CDR3 length equals 14 residues. The CDR3 nucleotides are TGTGCCAGCAGCAAACCGGGCAGGGGGGAAACCATATATTTT. Its translation: CASSKPGRGETIYF.

This sequence joins TRBV6-6 and TRBJ1-1; tentatively, D is TRBD1 (6 bases). The CDR3 contains 14 residues. Germline loops: CDR1 MNHNY, CDR2 SVGAGI (reference sequence). Trimming left V 5 bases short and J 8 bases short, with 18 bases between. CDR3 in amino acids: CASSHRASPFEAFF. The CDR3 DNA sequence: TGTGCCAGCAGTCACAGGGCCTCCCCGTTCGAAGCTTTCTTT.

Worth noting for this clone: Additional DNA sequences in this sample encode the identical CDR3. The chain links TRBV18 to TRBJ2-5, with TRBD2 identical over 8 bases. J lost 2 bases, V lost 2 bases, and 4 bases had no gene match. The CDR3 runs to 15 residues. The V gene's germline CDR1 is KGHSH and CDR2 LQKENI. The CDR3 nucleotides read TGTGCCAGCTCACCATGGGCGGGAGGTCAAGAGACCCAGTACTTC. As protein: CASSPWAGGQETQYF.

The chain uses TRBV28 and TRBJ2-7; 7 bases map to TRBD2. There are 14 residues in the CDR3. Germline trimming cut 5 bases from V and 2 bases from J; bases unmatched to any gene: 6. From germline, CDR1 is MDHEN and CDR2 SYDVKM. CDR3 protein: CASSPGTTPYEQYF. The CDR3 coding sequence is TGTGCCAGCAGTCCCGGGACTACCCCCTACGAGCAGTACTTC.

The chain links TRBV28 to TRBJ2-7; D is unresolved. Germline V gene lookup returns CDR1 MDHEN and CDR2 SYDVKM. CDR3 length equals 12 residues. Between the trimmed V and J ends, which lost 9 bases and 0 bases, there was a span of 9 bases. The CDR3 nucleotides are TGTGCCAGTCGTGAGTCCTCCTACGAGCAGTACTTC. Its translation is CASRESSYEQYF.

The table lists this clone with a few counts. The V and J genes are TRBV13 and TRBJ2-7, with 8 positions matching TRBD1. The CDR3 contains 14 residues. Trimming took 3 bases from V and 2 from J; bases not matched to a gene: 3. Germline V gene sequence: CDR1 PRHDT, CDR2 FYEKMQ (reference sequence). DNA for the CDR3: TGTGCCAGCAGCTTCAAACAGGGGGCCTACGAGCAGTACTTC. Translating it yields CASSFKQGAYEQYF.

The genes are TRBV27 and TRBJ1-6; D is undetermined. This CDR3 has 16 residues. Germline-derived CDR1 and CDR2 are MNHEY and SMNVEV (reference sequence). Trimming stripped 6 bases from V and 7 bases from J, with 19 bases between. CDR3 region: CASSKRGPRENSPLHF. The DNA of the CDR3 is TGTGCCAGCAGCAAACGAGGACCTAGGGAGAATTCACCCCTCCACTTT.

This chain joins TRBV28 and TRBJ2-7; D perhaps matches TRBD1 (6 bases). V gave up 5 bases and J gave up 2 bases, with 10 bases separating them. The CDR3 spans 13 residues. Germline lookup yields CDR1 MDHEN and CDR2 SYDVKM. Here the CDR3 reads CASSPGDTYEQYF. The CDR3 nucleotides read TGTGCCAGCAGTCCTGGGGACACCTACGAGCAGTACTTC.

This chain links TRBV11-2 with TRBJ2-5, with a weak D call TRBD1 (5 bases). V shed 3 bases and J shed 1 base, with 9 bases lying between them. CDR1 is SGHAT and CDR2 is FQNNGV in the germline V gene. The CDR3 runs to 14 residues. The DNA of the CDR3 is TGTGCCAGCAGCTTGGGGCAGACCCAAGAGACCCAGTACTTC. This sequence encodes CASSLGQTQETQYF. The full variable domain, with the rest looked up from reference TRBV11-2 and TRBJ2-5, is EAGVAQSPRYKIIEKRQSVAFWCNPISGHATLYWYQQILGQGPKLLIQFQNNGVVDDSQLPKDRFSAERLKGVDSTLKIQPAKLEDSAVYLCASSLGQTQETQYFGPGTRLLVL.

The count of this clone is one. V is TRBV18 and J is TRBJ2-5, with D perhaps TRBD1 (6 bases). CDR3 length: 16 amino acids. Germline V gene lookup returns CDR1 KGHSH and CDR2 LQKENI. Trimming removed 3 bases from V and 1 base from J, with 15 bases in between. CDR3 amino acids: CASSPEPTGFQETQYF. CDR3 DNA sequence: TGTGCCAGCTCACCTGAACCGACAGGTTTCCAAGAGACCCAGTACTTC.

This chain links TRBV5-1 with TRBJ2-1, with 8 bases that match TRBD2. The CDR3 extends over 14 amino acids. CDR1 is SGHRS and CDR2 is YFSETQ in the germline V gene. V lost 5 bases to trimming and J lost 9 bases; unmatched junction nucleotides: 10. The CDR3 protein is CASSRSGGPGEQFF. The DNA of the CDR3 is TGCGCCAGCAGTCGGTCGGGAGGGCCGGGTGAGCAGTTCTTC. The whole variable domain, remainder taken from reference TRBV5-1 and TRBJ2-1, is KAGVTQTPRYLIKTRGQQVTLSCSPISGHRSVSWYQQTPGQGLQFLFEYFSETQRNKGNFPGRFSGRQFSNSRSEMNVSTLELGDSALYLCASSRSGGPGEQFFGPGTRLTVL.

The chain recombines TRBV7-2 with TRBJ2-3, with 8 bases matching TRBD2. Looked up from germline, CDR1 is SGHTA and CDR2 is FQGNSA. This CDR3 is built from 16 residues. Trimming took 1 base from V and 3 from J; bases not matched to a gene: 6. CDR3 sequence reads: CASSLGASGPTDTQYF. The CDR3 bases are TGTGCCAGCAGCTTAGGAGCTAGCGGGCCGACAGATACGCAGTATTTT.

This chain joins TRBV10-3 and TRBJ2-3, with TRBD2 matching over 12 bases. Germline-derived CDR1 and CDR2 are ENHRY and SYGVKD. This CDR3 is 13 amino acids long. The junction had 5 bases not matched to a gene; V was cut back by 6 bases and J by 10 bases. This CDR3 is CAIRPASGRAQYF. The CDR3 DNA reads as TGTGCCATCAGACCCGCTAGCGGGAGGGCGCAGTATTTT.

CDR3 region: CASSRTNPSTDTQYF. The CDR3 DNA reads TGTGCCAGCAGCCGGACTAATCCTAGCACAGATACGCAGTATTTT. V usage is TRBV7-6 and J usage is TRBJ2-3; possibly TRBD2 for D (6 bases). Germline loops: CDR1 SGHVS, CDR2 FNYEAQ. V was clipped by 5 bases and J by 0 bases, with 12 bases between them. The CDR3 runs 15 residues.

This clone was recorded once. The CDR3 coding sequence is TGTGCCAGCAGCTTAGCTGAGCGGGAGCGGATAGATACGCAGTATTTT. This encodes CASSLAERERIDTQYF. The rearrangement links TRBV7-9 to TRBJ2-3; 8 bases match TRBD2. Per germline, CDR1 SEHNR and CDR2 FQNEAQ (reference sequence). With 0 bases clipped from V and 5 bases from J, the junction kept 7 bases outside the gene matches. The CDR3 runs to 16 residues.

This chain connects TRBV28 to TRBJ1-2; TRBD1 matches at 9 bases. CDR3 length: 14 amino acids. The germline V gene encodes CDR1 MDHEN and CDR2 SYDVKM. The trim removed 5 bases at V and 5 bases at J, leaving 6 bases unmatched. The CDR3 region has the DNA TGTGCCAGCAGTGGGGGACAGGGAAGGTATGGCTACACCTTC. The encoded protein is CASSGGQGRYGYTF.

The chain has TRBV19 and TRBJ1-6; 7 bases are a match to TRBD1. Germline V gene sequence: CDR1 LNHDA, CDR2 SQIVND (reference sequence). There are 15 residues in the CDR3. Trimming at V came to 5 bases and at J to 6 bases, leaving 7 bases not matched to a gene. CDR3 nucleotides: TGTGCCAGTAGTCCCACGGGGACAGCTAATTCACCCCTCCACTTT. It codes for CASSPTGTANSPLHF.